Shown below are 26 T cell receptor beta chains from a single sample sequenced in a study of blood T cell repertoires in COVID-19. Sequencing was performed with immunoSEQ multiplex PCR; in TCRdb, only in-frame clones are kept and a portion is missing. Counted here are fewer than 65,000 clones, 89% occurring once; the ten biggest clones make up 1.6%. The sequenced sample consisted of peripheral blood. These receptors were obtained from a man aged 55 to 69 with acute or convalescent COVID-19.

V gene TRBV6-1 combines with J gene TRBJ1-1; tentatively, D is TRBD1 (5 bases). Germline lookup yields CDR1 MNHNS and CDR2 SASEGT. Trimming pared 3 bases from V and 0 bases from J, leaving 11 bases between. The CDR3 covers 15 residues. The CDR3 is CASSESTAMNTEAFF. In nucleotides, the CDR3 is TGTGCCAGCAGTGAGTCGACAGCCATGAACACTGAAGCTTTCTTT.

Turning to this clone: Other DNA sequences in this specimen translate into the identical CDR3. The CDR3 DNA reads as TGTGCGTCGAAGGTAGCGGTTAGCACAGATACGCAGTATTTT. Protein product: CASKVAVSTDTQYF. This rearrangement joins TRBV6-5 to TRBJ2-3, with D possibly being TRBD2 (6 bases). This CDR3 spans 14 amino acids. Germline V CDR1 and CDR2: MNHEY, SVGAGI.

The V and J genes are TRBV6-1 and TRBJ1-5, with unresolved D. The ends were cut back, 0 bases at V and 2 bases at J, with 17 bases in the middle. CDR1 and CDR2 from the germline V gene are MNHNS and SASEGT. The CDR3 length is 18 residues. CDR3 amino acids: CASSEAGERRAGNQPQHF. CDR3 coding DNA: TGTGCCAGCAGTGAAGCGGGAGAGAGAAGAGCGGGCAATCAGCCCCAGCATTTT.

The CDR3 protein is CASSLIPTGATGELFF. For the CDR3, the DNA is TGTGCCAGCAGCTTAATCCCGACAGGGGCCACCGGGGAGCTGTTTTTT. The chain links TRBV7-6 to TRBJ2-2; TRBD1 agrees at 8 bases. V shed 2 bases, J shed 4 bases, and the junction held 6 bases outside the gene matches. Germline CDR1 and CDR2: SGHVS and FNYEAQ. The CDR3 runs 16 residues.

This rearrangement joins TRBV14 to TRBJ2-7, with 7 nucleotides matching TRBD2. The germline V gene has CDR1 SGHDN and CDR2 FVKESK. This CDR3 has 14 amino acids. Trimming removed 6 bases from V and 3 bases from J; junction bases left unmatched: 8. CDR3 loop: CASRSSGANYEQYF. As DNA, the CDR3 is TGTGCCAGCAGATCAAGCGGGGCGAACTACGAGCAGTACTTC.

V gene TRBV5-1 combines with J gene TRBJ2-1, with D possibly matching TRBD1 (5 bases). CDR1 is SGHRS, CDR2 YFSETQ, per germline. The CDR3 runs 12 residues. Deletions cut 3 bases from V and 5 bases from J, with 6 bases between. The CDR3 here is CASSWTNNEQFF. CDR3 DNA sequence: TGCGCCAGCAGCTGGACAAACAATGAGCAGTTCTTC.

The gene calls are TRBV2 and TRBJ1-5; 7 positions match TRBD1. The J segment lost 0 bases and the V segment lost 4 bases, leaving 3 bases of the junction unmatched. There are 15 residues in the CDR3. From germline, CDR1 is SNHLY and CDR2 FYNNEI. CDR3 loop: CASSVRQGSNQPQHF. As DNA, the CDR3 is TGTGCCAGCAGTGTCCGACAGGGTAGCAATCAGCCCCAGCATTTT.

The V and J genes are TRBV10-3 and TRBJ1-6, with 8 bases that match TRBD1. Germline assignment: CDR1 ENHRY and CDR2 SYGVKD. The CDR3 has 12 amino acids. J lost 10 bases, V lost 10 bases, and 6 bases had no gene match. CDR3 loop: CATKQGESPLHF. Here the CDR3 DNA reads TGTGCCACAAAACAGGGGGAATCACCCCTCCACTTT.

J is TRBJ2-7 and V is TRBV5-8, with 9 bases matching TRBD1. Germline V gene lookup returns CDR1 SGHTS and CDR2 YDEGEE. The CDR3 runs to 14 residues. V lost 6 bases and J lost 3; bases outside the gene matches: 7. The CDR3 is CASTWTGASYEQYF. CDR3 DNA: TGTGCCAGCACCTGGACAGGGGCAAGCTACGAGCAGTACTTC.

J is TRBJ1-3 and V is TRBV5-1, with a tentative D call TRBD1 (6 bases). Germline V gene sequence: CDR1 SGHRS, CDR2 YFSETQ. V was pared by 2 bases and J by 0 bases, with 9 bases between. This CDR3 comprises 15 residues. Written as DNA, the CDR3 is TGCGCCAGCAGCTTACAGGGAAGCTCTGGAAACACCATATATTTT. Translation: CASSLQGSSGNTIYF. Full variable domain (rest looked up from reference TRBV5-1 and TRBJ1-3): KAGVTQTPRYLIKTRGQQVTLSCSPISGHRSVSWYQQTPGQGLQFLFEYFSETQRNKGNFPGRFSGRQFSNSRSEMNVSTLELGDSALYLCASSLQGSSGNTIYFGEGSWLTVV.

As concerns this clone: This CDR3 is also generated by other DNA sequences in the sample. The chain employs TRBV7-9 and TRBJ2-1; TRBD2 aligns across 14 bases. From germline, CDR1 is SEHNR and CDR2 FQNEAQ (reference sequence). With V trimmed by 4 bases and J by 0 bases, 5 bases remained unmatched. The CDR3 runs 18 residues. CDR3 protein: CASSSIGTSGSSYNEQFF. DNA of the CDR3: TGTGCCAGCAGCTCCATCGGGACTAGCGGGAGCTCCTACAATGAGCAGTTCTTC.

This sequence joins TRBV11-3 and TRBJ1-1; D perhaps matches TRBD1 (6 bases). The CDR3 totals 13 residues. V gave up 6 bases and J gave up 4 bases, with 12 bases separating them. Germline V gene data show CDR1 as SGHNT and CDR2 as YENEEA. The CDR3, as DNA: TGTGCCAGCAGTCTAGGGGGTACCACTGAAGCTTTCTTT. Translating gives CASSLGGTTEAFF. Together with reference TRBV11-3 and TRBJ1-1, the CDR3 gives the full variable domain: EAGVVQSPRYKIIEKKQPVAFWCNPISGHNTLYWYLQNLGQGPELLIRYENEEAVDDSQLPKDRFSAERLKGVDSTLKIQPAELGDSAVYLCASSLGGTTEAFFGQGTRLTVV.

The CDR3 DNA sequence: TGTGCCAGCAGCCGCCGGACAGATCAAATCTACACCTTC. It yields the protein CASSRRTDQIYTF. The rearrangement joins TRBV7-8 to TRBJ1-2; D perhaps matches TRBD1 (6 bases). Trimming pared 5 bases from V and 10 bases from J, leaving 17 bases between. Germline V gives CDR1 SGHVS, CDR2 FQNEAQ. CDR3 size: 13 residues.

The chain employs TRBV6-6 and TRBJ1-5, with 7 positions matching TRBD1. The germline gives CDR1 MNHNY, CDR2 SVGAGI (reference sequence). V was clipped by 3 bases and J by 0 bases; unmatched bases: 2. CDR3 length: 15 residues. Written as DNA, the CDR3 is TGTGCCAGCAGTTATACAGGGGCTAGCAATCAGCCCCAGCATTTT. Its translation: CASSYTGASNQPQHF.

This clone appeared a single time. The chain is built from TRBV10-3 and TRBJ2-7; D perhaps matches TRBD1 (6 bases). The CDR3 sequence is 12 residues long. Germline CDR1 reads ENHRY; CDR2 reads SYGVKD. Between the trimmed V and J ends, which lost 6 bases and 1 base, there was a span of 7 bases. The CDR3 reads CAIRDSSYEQYF. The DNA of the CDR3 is TGTGCCATCAGGGACAGTTCCTACGAGCAGTACTTC.

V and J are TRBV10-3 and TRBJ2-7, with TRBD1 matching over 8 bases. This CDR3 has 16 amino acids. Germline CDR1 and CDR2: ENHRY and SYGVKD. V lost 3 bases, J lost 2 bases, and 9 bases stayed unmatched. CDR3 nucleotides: TGTGCCATCAGTGAAACAGGGACAGGACAACCCTACGAGCAGTACTTC. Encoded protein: CAISETGTGQPYEQYF.

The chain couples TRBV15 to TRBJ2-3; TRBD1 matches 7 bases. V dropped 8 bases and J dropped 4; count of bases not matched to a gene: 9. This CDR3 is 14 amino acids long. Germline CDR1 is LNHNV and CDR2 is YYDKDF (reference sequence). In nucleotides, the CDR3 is TGTGCCACCCAGGGGGTCAGGTCATCAGATACGCAGTATTTT. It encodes CATQGVRSSDTQYF.

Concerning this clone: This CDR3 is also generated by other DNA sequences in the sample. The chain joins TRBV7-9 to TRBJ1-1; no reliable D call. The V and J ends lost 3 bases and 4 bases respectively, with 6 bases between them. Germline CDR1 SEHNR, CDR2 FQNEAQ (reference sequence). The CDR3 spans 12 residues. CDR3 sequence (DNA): TGTGCCAGCAGCTTTTCGGGCACTGAAGCTTTCTTT. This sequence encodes CASSFSGTEAFF.

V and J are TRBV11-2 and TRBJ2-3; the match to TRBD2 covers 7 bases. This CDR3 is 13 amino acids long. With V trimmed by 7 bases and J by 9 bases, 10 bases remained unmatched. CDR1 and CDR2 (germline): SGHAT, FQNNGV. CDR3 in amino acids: CASNLGTTATQYF. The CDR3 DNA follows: TGTGCCAGCAACCTTGGGACTACGGCGACGCAGTATTTT.

CDR3 bases: TGTGCCAGCAGCAGAGGACAGTACGAGCAGTACTTC. This sequence encodes CASSRGQYEQYF. The gene calls are TRBV2 and TRBJ2-7; D is possibly TRBD1 (6 bases). CDR1 is SNHLY, CDR2 FYNNEI, per germline. Trimming cost V 6 bases and J 4 bases, with 10 bases left between them. The CDR3 loop spans 12 amino acids.

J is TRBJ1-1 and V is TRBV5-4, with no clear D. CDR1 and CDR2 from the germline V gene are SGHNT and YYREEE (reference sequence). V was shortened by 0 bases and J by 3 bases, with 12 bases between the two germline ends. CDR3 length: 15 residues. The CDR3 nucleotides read TGTGCCAGCAGCTTGGGTACAGCCTCCTACACTGAAGCTTTCTTT. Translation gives CASSLGTASYTEAFF.

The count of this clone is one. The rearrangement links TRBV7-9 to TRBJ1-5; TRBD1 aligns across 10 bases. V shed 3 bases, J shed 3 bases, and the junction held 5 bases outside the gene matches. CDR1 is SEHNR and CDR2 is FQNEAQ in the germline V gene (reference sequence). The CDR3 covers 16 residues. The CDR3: CASSLGQGLHNQPQHF. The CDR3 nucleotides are TGTGCCAGCAGCTTGGGACAGGGGCTTCACAATCAGCCCCAGCATTTT. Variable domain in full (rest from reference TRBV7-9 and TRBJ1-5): DTGVSQNPRHKITKRGQNVTFRCDPISEHNRLYWYRQTLGQGPEFLTYFQNEAQLEKSRLLSDRFSAERPKGSFSTLEIQRTEQGDSAMYLCASSLGQGLHNQPQHFGDGTRLSIL.

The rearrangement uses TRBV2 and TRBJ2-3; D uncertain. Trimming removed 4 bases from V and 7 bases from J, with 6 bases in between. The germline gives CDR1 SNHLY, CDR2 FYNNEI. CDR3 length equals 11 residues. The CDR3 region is CASSGPYTQYF. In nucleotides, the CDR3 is TGTGCCAGCAGTGGTCCTTATACGCAGTATTTT.

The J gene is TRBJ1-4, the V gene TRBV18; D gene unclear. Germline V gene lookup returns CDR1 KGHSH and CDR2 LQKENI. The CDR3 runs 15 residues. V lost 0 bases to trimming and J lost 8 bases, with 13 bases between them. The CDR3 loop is CASSPPERSEEKLFF. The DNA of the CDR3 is TGTGCCAGCTCACCACCGGAAAGGTCGGAGGAAAAACTGTTTTTT. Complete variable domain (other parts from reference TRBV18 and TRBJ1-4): NAGVMQNPRHLVRRRGQEARLRCSPMKGHSHVYWYRQLPEEGLKFMVYLQKENIIDESGMPKERFSAEFPKEGPSILRIQQVVRGDSAAYFCASSPPERSEEKLFFGSGTQLSVL.

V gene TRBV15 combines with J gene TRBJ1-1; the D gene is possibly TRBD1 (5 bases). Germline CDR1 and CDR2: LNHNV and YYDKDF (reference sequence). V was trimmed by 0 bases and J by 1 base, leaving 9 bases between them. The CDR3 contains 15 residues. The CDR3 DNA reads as TGTGCCACCAGCAGAGATGGGGCCAAGAACACTGAAGCTTTCTTT. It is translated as CATSRDGAKNTEAFF. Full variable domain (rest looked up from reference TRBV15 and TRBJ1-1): DAMVIQNPRYQVTQFGKPVTLSCSQTLNHNVMYWYQQKSSQAPKLLFHYYDKDFNNEADTPDNFQSRRPNTSFCFLDIRSPGLGDTAMYLCATSRDGAKNTEAFFGQGTRLTVV.

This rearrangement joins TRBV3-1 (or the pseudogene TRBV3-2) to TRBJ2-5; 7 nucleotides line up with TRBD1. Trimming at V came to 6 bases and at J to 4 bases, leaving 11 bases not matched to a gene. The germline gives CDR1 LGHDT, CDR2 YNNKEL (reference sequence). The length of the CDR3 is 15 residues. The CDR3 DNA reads TGTGCCAGCAGTTGGACGACAGGGTCACGAGAGACCCAGTACTTC. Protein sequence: CASSWTTGSRETQYF.